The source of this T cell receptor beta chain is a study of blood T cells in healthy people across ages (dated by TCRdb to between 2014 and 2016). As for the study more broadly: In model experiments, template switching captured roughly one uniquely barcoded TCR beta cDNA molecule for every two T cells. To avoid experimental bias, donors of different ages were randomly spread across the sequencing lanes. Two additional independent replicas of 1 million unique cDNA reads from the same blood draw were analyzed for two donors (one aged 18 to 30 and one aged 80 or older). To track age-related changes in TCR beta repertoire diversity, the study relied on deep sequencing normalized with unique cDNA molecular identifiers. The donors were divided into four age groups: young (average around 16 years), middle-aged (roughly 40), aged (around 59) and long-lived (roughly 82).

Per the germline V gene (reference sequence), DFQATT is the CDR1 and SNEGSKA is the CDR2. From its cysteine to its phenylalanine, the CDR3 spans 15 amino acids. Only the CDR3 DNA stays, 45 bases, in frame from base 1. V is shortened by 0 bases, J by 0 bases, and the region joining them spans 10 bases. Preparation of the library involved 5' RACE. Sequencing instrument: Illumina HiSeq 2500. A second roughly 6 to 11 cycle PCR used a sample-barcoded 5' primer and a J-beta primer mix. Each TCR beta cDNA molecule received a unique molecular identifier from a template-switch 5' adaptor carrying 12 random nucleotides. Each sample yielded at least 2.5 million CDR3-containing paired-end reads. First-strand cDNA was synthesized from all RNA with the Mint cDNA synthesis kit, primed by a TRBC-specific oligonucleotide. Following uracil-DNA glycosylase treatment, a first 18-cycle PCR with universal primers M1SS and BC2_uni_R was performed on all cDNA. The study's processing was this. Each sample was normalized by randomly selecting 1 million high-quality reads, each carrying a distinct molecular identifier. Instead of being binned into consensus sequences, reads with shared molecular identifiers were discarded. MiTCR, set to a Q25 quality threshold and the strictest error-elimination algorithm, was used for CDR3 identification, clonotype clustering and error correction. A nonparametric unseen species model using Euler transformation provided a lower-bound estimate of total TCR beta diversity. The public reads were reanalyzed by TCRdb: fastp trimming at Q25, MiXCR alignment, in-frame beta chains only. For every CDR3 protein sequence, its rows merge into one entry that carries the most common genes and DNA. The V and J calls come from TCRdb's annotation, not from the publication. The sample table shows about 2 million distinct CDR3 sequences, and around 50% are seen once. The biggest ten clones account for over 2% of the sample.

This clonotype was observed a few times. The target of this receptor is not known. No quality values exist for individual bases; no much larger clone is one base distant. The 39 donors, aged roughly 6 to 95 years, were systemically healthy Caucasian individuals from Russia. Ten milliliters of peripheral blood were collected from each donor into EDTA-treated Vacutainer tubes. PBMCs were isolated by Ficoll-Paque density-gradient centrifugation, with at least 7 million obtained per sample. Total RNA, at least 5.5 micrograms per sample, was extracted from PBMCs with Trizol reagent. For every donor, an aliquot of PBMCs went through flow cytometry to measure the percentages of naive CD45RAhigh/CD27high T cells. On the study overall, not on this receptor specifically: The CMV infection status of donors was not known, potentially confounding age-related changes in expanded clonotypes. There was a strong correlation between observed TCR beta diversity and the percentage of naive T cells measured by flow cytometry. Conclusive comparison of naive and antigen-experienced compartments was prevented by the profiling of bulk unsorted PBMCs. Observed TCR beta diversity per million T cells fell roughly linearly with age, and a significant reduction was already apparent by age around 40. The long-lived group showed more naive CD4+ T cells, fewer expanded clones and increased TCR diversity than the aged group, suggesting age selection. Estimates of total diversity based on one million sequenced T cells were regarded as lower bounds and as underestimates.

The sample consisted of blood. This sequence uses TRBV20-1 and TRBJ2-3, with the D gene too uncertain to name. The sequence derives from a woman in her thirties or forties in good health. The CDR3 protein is CSAREARFSTDTQYF. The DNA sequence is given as TGCAGTGCTAGAGAGGCGCGGTTTAGCACAGATACGCAGTATTTT.